The 22 T cell receptor beta chains below all came from one sample that was sequenced in a study of cytomegalovirus exposure and HLA in healthy donors. PCR used 60 Vbeta primers and 13 Jbeta primers. Here immunoSEQ multiplex PCR was the method, and the copy in TCRdb shows in-frame clones only, minus some. The sample lists around 130,000 clones, about 81% occurring once. Sequencing input: PBMCs. The origin of the receptors is a middle-aged woman in good health and CMV-seropositive.

This chain connects TRBV19 to TRBJ1-5, with a possible D match to TRBD1 (5 bases). The CDR3 contains 13 residues. CDR1 is LNHDA and CDR2 is SQIVND in the germline V gene (reference sequence). Trimming took 7 bases from V and 3 from J, leaving 10 bases between them. The CDR3 DNA reads as TGTGCCAGTACCGACAGATTCAATCAGCCCCAGCATTTT. Its translation: CASTDRFNQPQHF.

The genes are TRBV21-1 and TRBJ1-1; TRBD1 was called by the table and not checked on the DNA. TRBV21-1 is designated a pseudogene. CDR3 length equals 13 residues. CDR3 protein: CASRGDNYTEAFF. CDR3 in DNA: TGTGCCAGCAGGGGGGACAATTACACTGAAGCTTTCTTT.

This clone showed up just a few times. V usage is TRBV6-1 and J usage is TRBJ1-1, with 7 positions matching TRBD1. The CDR3 is made up of 14 amino acids. Germline V gene lookup returns CDR1 MNHNS and CDR2 SASEGT. The V and J ends lost 5 bases and 6 bases, in that order; junction bases with no gene match: 9. The CDR3, as DNA: TGTGCCAGCAGTACAGACAGGGAGGTGGCTGAAGCTTTCTTT. This translates into CASSTDREVAEAFF.

V and J are TRBV2 and TRBJ1-5; 8 nucleotides agree with TRBD1. Germline V gene lookup returns CDR1 SNHLY and CDR2 FYNNEI. This CDR3 spans 14 amino acids. V gave up 5 bases and J gave up 4 bases; unmatched junction bases: 4. The CDR3 DNA sequence: TGTGCCAGCAGTCTGACAGGGGATAATCAGCCCCAGCATTTT. It encodes CASSLTGDNQPQHF.

The chain links TRBV27 to TRBJ2-7; 9 nucleotides match TRBD2. Trimming at V came to 5 bases and at J to 0 bases, leaving 5 bases not matched to a gene. This CDR3 is 15 amino acids long. Germline V gene data show CDR1 as MNHEY and CDR2 as SMNVEV (reference sequence). The DNA for the CDR3 is TGTGCCAGCAGTCTCCTGACTAGCGGCTCCTACGAGCAGTACTTC. This gives the protein CASSLLTSGSYEQYF.

This clone showed up just a few times. This chain connects TRBV5-1 to TRBJ1-5; D remains unclear. V lost 0 bases, J lost 8 bases, and 12 bases lay in between. Germline CDR1 is SGHRS and CDR2 is YFSETQ. The CDR3 extends over 14 amino acids. This CDR3 is CASSLAGFDEPQHF. As DNA, the CDR3 is TGCGCCAGCAGCTTGGCCGGGTTCGATGAGCCCCAGCATTTT.

This clone was observed a few times. The chain carries TRBV9 and TRBJ2-7; 7 positions match TRBD1. This CDR3 spans 13 amino acids. The V segment lost 3 bases and the J segment 9 bases; nucleotides outside the gene matches: 9. Looked up from germline, CDR1 is SGDLS and CDR2 is YYNGEE. The DNA for the CDR3 is TGTGCCAGCAGCGAAAGCTTACGGACAGGGCAGTACTTC. This codes for CASSESLRTGQYF.

The CDR3 DNA follows: TGCGCCAGCAGTGAGTGGAGGGGCCTGAACACCGGGGAGCTGTTTTTT. It encodes CASSEWRGLNTGELFF. The gene calls are TRBV10-2 and TRBJ2-2; maybe TRBD2 (6 bases). Germline V lookup: CDR1 WSHSY, CDR2 SAAADI. V lost 1 base and J lost 1, with 10 bases in between. There are 16 residues in the CDR3.

This clone was recorded only once. J is TRBJ2-7 and V is TRBV4-2, with TRBD1 as a possible D gene (6 bases). The germline gives CDR1 LGHNA, CDR2 YNFKEQ. The CDR3 totals 15 residues. The V end lost 6 bases, the J end lost 0 bases, and 15 bases lay between the germline ends. In DNA, the CDR3 is TGTGCCAGCAGACCAGAGGGGGTGAACTCCTACGAGCAGTACTTC. Residues: CASRPEGVNSYEQYF.

The rearrangement links TRBV13 to TRBJ2-1; 10 bases match TRBD2. Per germline, CDR1 PRHDT and CDR2 FYEKMQ (reference sequence). The CDR3 is 18 amino acids. Trimming took 4 bases from V and 6 from J; bases not matched to a gene: 15. DNA of the CDR3: TGTGCCAGCAGCTCCACCGGGACTAGCGTTCCCCGGGCCAATGAGCAGTTCTTC. Protein product: CASSSTGTSVPRANEQFF.

This sequence joins TRBV7-3 and TRBJ2-1; 9 bases fit TRBD1. In germline, CDR1 is SGHTA, CDR2 FQGTGA. V trimming: 6 bases; J trimming: 5 bases; junction bases outside the gene matches: 5. The CDR3 contains 14 residues. CDR3 protein: CASRDNRGHNEQFF. The DNA of the CDR3 is TGTGCCAGCAGGGATAACAGGGGGCACAATGAGCAGTTCTTC.

The V and J genes are TRBV2 and TRBJ1-5, with D possibly being TRBD1 (5 bases). Germline V gives CDR1 SNHLY, CDR2 FYNNEI. The CDR3 extends over 15 amino acids. Trimming stripped 6 bases from V and 2 bases from J, with 14 bases between. The CDR3 loop reads CASRSRGSGNQPQHF. DNA of the CDR3: TGTGCCAGCAGGTCGCGGGGCAGCGGCAATCAGCCCCAGCATTTT.

Only one count was recorded for this clone. The chain joins TRBV6-6 to TRBJ2-7; 13 bases align to TRBD2. V lost 4 bases, J lost 1 base, and 4 bases stayed unmatched. The CDR3 is 16 amino acids. Looked up from germline, CDR1 is MNHNY and CDR2 is SVGAGI (reference sequence). The CDR3 sequence: CASSFGTSGVSYEQYF. The CDR3 coding sequence is TGTGCCAGCAGTTTTGGGACTAGCGGGGTTTCCTACGAGCAGTACTTC.

The chain recombines TRBV19 with TRBJ2-3; D may be TRBD2 (5 bases). Trimming left V 7 bases short and J 2 bases short, with 13 bases between. From germline, CDR1 is LNHDA and CDR2 SQIVND (reference sequence). CDR3 size: 14 residues. CDR3 bases: TGTGCCAGTACCCTGGACTGGTCCACAGATACGCAGTATTTT. The encoded protein is CASTLDWSTDTQYF.

The chain employs TRBV6-4 and TRBJ2-7; no reliable D call. Trimming cost V 4 bases and J 3 bases, with 7 bases left between them. Germline values: CDR1 MRHNA, CDR2 SNTAGT. This CDR3 has 12 amino acids. Written as DNA, the CDR3 is TGTGCCAGCAGTGTTGGCCGCTACGAGCAGTACTTC. Translation: CASSVGRYEQYF.

The genes are TRBV28 and TRBJ1-2; D may be TRBD1 (5 bases). The CDR3 is made up of 15 amino acids. Deletions cut 2 bases from V and 0 bases from J, with 10 bases between. Germline loops: CDR1 MDHEN, CDR2 SYDVKM. Here the CDR3 reads CASSLGTETNYGYTF. DNA of the CDR3: TGTGCCAGCAGTTTAGGGACTGAAACTAACTATGGCTACACCTTC.

The chain has TRBV5-1 and TRBJ2-1; maybe TRBD1 (5 bases). Trimming took off 2 bases at V and 0 bases at J, with 9 bases between the two ends. Per germline, CDR1 SGHRS and CDR2 YFSETQ. This CDR3 spans 15 amino acids. The chain's CDR3 is CASSLRTHSYNEQFF. CDR3 sequence (DNA): TGCGCCAGCAGCTTAAGGACACACTCCTACAATGAGCAGTTCTTC.

V and J are TRBV5-1 and TRBJ1-2; the match to TRBD1 covers 7 bases. Germline trimming cut 0 bases from V and 5 bases from J; bases unmatched to any gene: 4. This CDR3 spans 14 amino acids. Looked up from germline, CDR1 is SGHRS and CDR2 is YFSETQ. The CDR3 loop reads CASSLGQGVYGYTF. CDR3 coding DNA: TGCGCCAGCAGCTTGGGACAGGGAGTGTATGGCTACACCTTC.

The CDR3 DNA sequence: TGTGCCAGCAGCTTAATATCAAGAGTACCAACCTACGAGCAGTACTTC. It yields the protein CASSLISRVPTYEQYF. The rearrangement joins TRBV7-8 to TRBJ2-7, with D unclear. The ends were cut back, 2 bases at V and 2 bases at J, with 16 bases in the middle. This CDR3 region has 16 residues. The germline V gene encodes CDR1 SGHVS and CDR2 FQNEAQ.

The chain has TRBV27 and TRBJ1-6, with 9 bases matching TRBD1. Germline assignment: CDR1 MNHEY and CDR2 SMNVEV (reference sequence). The CDR3 contains 16 residues. The J segment lost 7 bases and the V segment lost 6 bases, leaving 10 bases of the junction unmatched. CDR3 in amino acids: CASRVTGGSRNSPLHF. The CDR3 coding sequence is TGTGCCAGCAGAGTAACAGGGGGCTCTCGGAATTCACCCCTCCACTTT.

The chain couples TRBV10-3 to TRBJ2-1, with 9 bases identical to TRBD1. The J segment lost 7 bases and the V segment lost 6 bases, leaving 1 base of the junction unmatched. CDR1 is ENHRY, CDR2 SYGVKD, per germline. The CDR3 has 12 residues. The CDR3 sequence: CAIRTGGNEQFF. The DNA for the CDR3 is TGTGCCATCAGGACAGGGGGAAATGAGCAGTTCTTC.

The rearrangement joins TRBV7-6 to TRBJ2-7; D possibly corresponds to TRBD2 (6 bases). The V end lost 7 bases, the J end lost 3 bases, and 10 bases lay between the germline ends. This CDR3 is built from 12 residues. CDR1 is SGHVS and CDR2 is FNYEAQ in the germline V gene. CDR3 protein: CASNTGSYEQYF. The CDR3, as DNA: TGTGCCAGCAACACCGGGAGCTACGAGCAGTACTTC.